These 15 T cell receptor beta chains originate from one sample sequenced in a study of PD-L1 blockade in urothelial cancer. The data were produced by immunoSEQ multiplex PCR, yet TCRdb's version contains in-frame clones alone and is incomplete. The repertoire includes 90,000 to 120,000 clones, approximately 85% of them detected once, and about 2.3% sits in the top ten. Sequences were derived from PBMCs, sampled around atezolizumab (anti-PD-L1) treatment. The receptors originated from a man in his fifties with urothelial cancer.

The genes are TRBV27 and TRBJ1-1; TRBD1 aligns across 9 bases. CDR1 is MNHEY and CDR2 is SMNVEV in the germline V gene (reference sequence). Trimming removed 5 bases from V and 1 base from J; junction bases left unmatched: 5. The CDR3 is 15 residues long. In DNA form, the CDR3 reads TGTGCCAGCAGTCAGAACAGGGGGCCGAACACTGAAGCTTTCTTT. It yields the protein CASSQNRGPNTEAFF.

The gene calls are TRBV7-9 and TRBJ1-2, with D possibly being TRBD1 (6 bases). Trimming stripped 5 bases from V and 3 bases from J, with 13 bases between. The germline gives CDR1 SEHNR, CDR2 FQNEAQ (reference sequence). CDR3 length: 14 amino acids. The CDR3 DNA reads as TGTGCCAGCAGCCCGCGGGAGGGGGACTATGGCTACACCTTC. Amino acid sequence: CASSPREGDYGYTF. The full variable domain, with the rest looked up from reference TRBV7-9 and TRBJ1-2, is DTGVSQNPRHKITKRGQNVTFRCDPISEHNRLYWYRQTLGQGPEFLTYFQNEAQLEKSRLLSDRFSAERPKGSFSTLEIQRTEQGDSAMYLCASSPREGDYGYTFGSGTRLTVV.

Remarks on this clone: The sample contains more than one DNA sequence encoding this CDR3. The rearrangement uses TRBV11-2 and TRBJ2-3; no firm D call. The ends were cut back, 5 bases at V and 0 bases at J, with 3 bases in the middle. The CDR3 spans 12 residues. Germline V lookup: CDR1 SGHAT, CDR2 FQNNGV. CDR3 in amino acids: CASSPSTDTQYF. The CDR3, as DNA: TGTGCCAGCAGCCCTAGCACAGATACGCAGTATTTT.

This clone was seen a few times. V gene TRBV7-8 combines with J gene TRBJ2-7; 9 nucleotides agree with TRBD2. The germline V gene encodes CDR1 SGHVS and CDR2 FQNEAQ. V was pared by 6 bases and J by 4 bases, with 4 bases of the junction left unmatched. The CDR3 has 13 residues. The CDR3 coding sequence is TGTGCCAGCAGGTTTAGCGGGAGTTACGAGCAGTACTTC. This translates into CASRFSGSYEQYF.

V gene TRBV27 combines with J gene TRBJ1-1; D unclear. Trimming left V 3 bases short and J 6 bases short, with 14 bases between. The CDR3 covers 14 residues. Germline values: CDR1 MNHEY, CDR2 SMNVEV (reference sequence). CDR3 amino acids: CASSFQSGAPEAFF. CDR3 in DNA: TGTGCCAGCAGTTTTCAGTCGGGTGCCCCTGAAGCTTTCTTT.

The V and J genes are TRBV28 and TRBJ1-6, with 7 bases fitting TRBD1. CDR3 length equals 14 residues. V lost 7 bases and J lost 7; bases outside the gene matches: 7. CDR1 is MDHEN, CDR2 SYDVKM, per germline. CDR3 bases: TGTGCCAGCACAACAGGGGTCGGAAATTCACCCCTCCACTTT. It encodes CASTTGVGNSPLHF.

The V gene is TRBV6-1, the J gene TRBJ2-7, with 8 bases matching TRBD1. The CDR3 has 18 amino acids. J lost 2 bases, V lost 1 base, and 13 bases had no gene match. The germline V gene has CDR1 MNHNS and CDR2 SASEGT. The DNA of the CDR3 is TGTGCCAGCAGTGAAGTCCCCCCCCAGGGGGCCCTAACCTACGAGCAGTACTTC. Its translation is CASSEVPPQGALTYEQYF.

The V and J genes are TRBV29-1 and TRBJ2-3; the D gene is possibly TRBD2 (7 bases). This CDR3 comprises 21 residues. Germline V gives CDR1 SQVTM, CDR2 ANQGSEA. V gave up 3 bases and J gave up 0 bases, with 31 bases separating them. The CDR3 protein is CSVELGGGVGGASGSTDTQYF. The CDR3 coding sequence is TGCAGCGTTGAGTTGGGTGGCGGAGTGGGGGGGGCTAGCGGTAGCACAGATACGCAGTATTTT.

The chain is built from TRBV28 and TRBJ2-7; D gene uncertain. CDR1 is MDHEN and CDR2 is SYDVKM in the germline V gene. V was pared by 4 bases and J by 7 bases, with 8 bases between. The CDR3 is made up of 11 amino acids. CDR3 nucleotides: TGTGCCAGCAGTTCGAAGCTTGAGCAGTACTTC. This codes for CASSSKLEQYF.

J is TRBJ1-5 and V is TRBV10-2; tentative D call: TRBD1 (5 bases). V was shortened by 6 bases and J by 5 bases, with 11 bases between the two germline ends. The CDR3 loop spans 13 amino acids. Germline values: CDR1 WSHSY, CDR2 SAAADI. The CDR3 loop reads CASREGQYQPQHF. In DNA form, the CDR3 reads TGCGCCAGCAGGGAGGGGCAGTATCAGCCCCAGCATTTT.

The chain uses TRBV28 and TRBJ1-1; the D is unclear. The CDR3 is made up of 12 amino acids. Between the trimmed V and J ends, which lost 6 bases and 4 bases, there was a span of 9 bases. The germline V gene encodes CDR1 MDHEN and CDR2 SYDVKM. CDR3 nucleotides: TGTGCCAGCAGGCCGAGGCGCACTGAAGCTTTCTTT. Protein: CASRPRRTEAFF.

This clone was picked up a small number of times. This chain uses TRBV10-1 with TRBJ1-5, with D tentatively TRBD1 (5 bases). The CDR3 covers 13 residues. CDR1 is WNHNN, CDR2 SYGVQD, per germline (reference sequence). V was clipped by 4 bases and J by 4 bases, with 8 bases between them. CDR3 loop: CASSGGGNQPQHF. Here the CDR3 DNA reads TGCGCCAGCAGTGGGGGGGGAAATCAGCCCCAGCATTTT.

The chain recombines TRBV7-2 with TRBJ2-7; weak D call: TRBD1 (6 bases). Trimming removed 1 base at V and 4 bases at J, with 14 bases between. CDR3 length: 15 residues. The germline gives CDR1 SGHTA, CDR2 FQGNSA. The CDR3 here is CASSLDSTGIYEQYF. The CDR3, as DNA: TGTGCCAGCAGCTTAGATTCCACAGGGATATACGAGCAGTACTTC.

The chain combines TRBV7-3 with TRBJ2-3, with 12 bases fitting TRBD2. Per the germline V gene, CDR1 is SGHTA and CDR2 is FQGTGA. The CDR3 totals 16 residues. The junction had 2 bases not matched to a gene; V was cut back by 4 bases and J by 0 bases. The CDR3 loop is CASSSGTSGSTDTQYF. The CDR3 DNA reads as TGTGCCAGCAGCTCTGGGACTAGCGGGAGCACAGATACGCAGTATTTT.

In its sample, this clone was seen once. The chain has TRBV7-2 and TRBJ2-7; D remains ambiguous. V lost 6 bases and J lost 2, with 17 bases in between. The germline CDR1 and CDR2 sequences are SGHTA and FQGNSA. The CDR3 is 15 amino acids. CDR3 region: CASRPDQAPPYEQYF. The CDR3 coding sequence is TGTGCCAGCAGGCCAGACCAGGCCCCCCCCTACGAGCAGTACTTC.